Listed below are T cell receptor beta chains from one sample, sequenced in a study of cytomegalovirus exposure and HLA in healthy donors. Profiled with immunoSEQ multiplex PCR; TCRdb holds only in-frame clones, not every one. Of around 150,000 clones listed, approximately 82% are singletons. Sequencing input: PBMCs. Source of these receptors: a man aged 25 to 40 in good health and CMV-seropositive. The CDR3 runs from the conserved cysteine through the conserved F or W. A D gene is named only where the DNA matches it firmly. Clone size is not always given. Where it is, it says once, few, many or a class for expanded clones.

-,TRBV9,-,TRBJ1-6,TGTGCCAGCAGCGATAACTATAATTCACCCCTCCACTTT,CASSDNYNSPLHF
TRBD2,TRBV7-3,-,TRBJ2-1,TGTGCCAGCAGCTTAACCGGACTAGCGGGATACAATGAGCAGTTCTTC,CASSLTGLAGYNEQFF
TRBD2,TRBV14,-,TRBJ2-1,TGTGCCAGCAGCGGTGCGGGGGGTGTTGAGCAGTTCTTC,CASSGAGGVEQFF
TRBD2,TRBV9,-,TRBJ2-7,TGTGCCAGCAGCGTGTCTAGCGGGAGGAAGTACGAGCAGTACTTC,CASSVSSGRKYEQYF
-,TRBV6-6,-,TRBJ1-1,TGTGCCAGCCACGGTCGGGGGGCCCACACTGAAGCTTTCTTT,CASHGRGAHTEAFF
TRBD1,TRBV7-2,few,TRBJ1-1,TGTGCCAGCAGGCGACAGGGAGGTATGAACACTGAAGCTTTCTTT,CASRRQGGMNTEAFF
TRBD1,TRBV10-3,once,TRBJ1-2,TGTGCCATCAGTGAAGGACAGGGGGTCTATGGCTACACCTTC,CAISEGQGVYGYTF
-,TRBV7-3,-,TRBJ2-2,TGTGCCAGCAGCTGGGCAGAAGCTTCCGGGGAGCTGTTTTTT,CASSWAEASGELFF
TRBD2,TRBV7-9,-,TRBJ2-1,TGTGCCAGCAGCGGACTAGCGGACAATGAGCAGTTCTTC,CASSGLADNEQFF
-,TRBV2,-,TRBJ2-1,TGTGCCAGCAGTGACCAGCGGGCCGACAATGAGCAGTTCTTC,CASSDQRADNEQFF
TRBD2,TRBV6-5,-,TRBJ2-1,TGTGCCAGCAGTTCGACTAGCGGGAGTGGGAATGAGCAGTTCTTC,CASSSTSGSGNEQFF
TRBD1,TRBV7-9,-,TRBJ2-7,TGTGCCAGCAGCCGACGGGACAGGGTTTACGAGCAGTACTTC,CASSRRDRVYEQYF
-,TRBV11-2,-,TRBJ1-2,TGTGCCAGCAGCTTAGTCCACAGTCTCTCGCACTTC,CASSLVHSLSHF
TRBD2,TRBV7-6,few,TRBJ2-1,TGTGCCAGCAGCTTAGCTGGAACTAGCGGGGCTAACAATGAGCAGTTCTTC,CASSLAGTSGANNEQFF
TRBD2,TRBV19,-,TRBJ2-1,TGTGCCAGTAGTAACCAGCGGGGGGGCCGTTCCTACAATGAGCAGTTCTTC,CASSNQRGGRSYNEQFF
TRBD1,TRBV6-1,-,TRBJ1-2,TGTGCCAGCAGTGGTCCCAGGGGGCTCTATGGCTACACCTTC,CASSGPRGLYGYTF
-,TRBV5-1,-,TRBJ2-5,TGCGCCAGCAGCTTGGACACAGTCAGAACCCAGTACTTC,CASSLDTVRTQYF
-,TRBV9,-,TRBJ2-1,TGTGCCAGCAGCGATAAAGTAAGGGGATCCTACAATGAGCAGTTCTTC,CASSDKVRGSYNEQFF
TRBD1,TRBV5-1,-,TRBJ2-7,TGCGCCAGCAGCTTGGCGGGACAGATTAACCTCTACGAGCAGTACTTC,CASSLAGQINLYEQYF
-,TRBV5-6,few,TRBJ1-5,TGTGCCAGCAGCTTGAGTTTGGGGTTTACGGGAGGACAGCCCCAGCATTTT,CASSLSLGFTGGQPQHF
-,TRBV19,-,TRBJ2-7,TGTGCCAGTAGTATGTCAGGGTATTACGAGCAGTACTTC,CASSMSGYYEQYF
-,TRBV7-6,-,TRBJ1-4,TGTGCCAGCAGCTCCCTCCTCGACAGTAATGAAAAACTGTTTTTT,CASSSLLDSNEKLFF
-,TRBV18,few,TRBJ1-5,TGTGCCAGCTCACCGGGACTGGTTAGCAATCAGCCCCAGCATTTT,CASSPGLVSNQPQHF
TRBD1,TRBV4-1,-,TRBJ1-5,TGCGCCAGCAGCCCGGGACAGAGCAATCAGCCCCAGCATTTT,CASSPGQSNQPQHF
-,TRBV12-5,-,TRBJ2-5,TGTGCTAGTGGTTCTATGGCTAGGGTCCCGAAGGGGAGGGAGACCCAGTACTTC,CASGSMARVPKGRETQYF
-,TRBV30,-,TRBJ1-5,TGTGCCTGGGGAGACAGATATAATCAGCCCCAGCATTTT,CAWGDRYNQPQHF
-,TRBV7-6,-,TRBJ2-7,TGTGCCAGCAGCTGGGGGCAGTTTGGGTACGAGCAGTACTTC,CASSWGQFGYEQYF
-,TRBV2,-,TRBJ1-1,TGTGCCAGCGCCCTGACAGTAACGAACACTGAAGCTTTCTTT,CASALTVTNTEAFF
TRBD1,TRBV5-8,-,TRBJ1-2,TGTGCCAGCAGCCCGGACAGGGACTATGGCTACACCTTC,CASSPDRDYGYTF
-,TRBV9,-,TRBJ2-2,TGTGCCAGCAGCGTAGTAGCCGGCGGGGGCCACGGGGAGCTGTTTTTT,CASSVVAGGGHGELFF
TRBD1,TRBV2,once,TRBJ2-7,TGTGCCAGCAGTGGGCGACAGGGGTCCTACGAGCAGTACTTC,CASSGRQGSYEQYF
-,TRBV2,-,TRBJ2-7,TGTGCCAGCAGGTGGACGCAGGGACTTTTTCACGAGCAGTACTTC,CASRWTQGLFHEQYF
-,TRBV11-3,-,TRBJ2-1,TGTGCCAGCAGCCCTCGGGAGTCTAGCGAGCACAATGAGCAGTTCTTC,CASSPRESSEHNEQFF
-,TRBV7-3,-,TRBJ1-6,TGTGCCAGCTTAATATCCCCCCGGGAAACCCACTCCCATAATTCACCCCTCCACTTT,CASLISPRETHSHNSPLHF
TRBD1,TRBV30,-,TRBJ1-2,TGTGCCTGGAGTTCAGGACAGGCGAACTATGGCTACACCTTC,CAWSSGQANYGYTF
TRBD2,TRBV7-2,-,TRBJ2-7,TGTGCCAGCAGCCCGGGACTAGCGGGAACCTACGAGCAGTACTTC,CASSPGLAGTYEQYF
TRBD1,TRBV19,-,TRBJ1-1,TGTGCCAGTAGTATTACCGGGACAGGGAACACTGAAGCTTTCTTT,CASSITGTGNTEAFF